This T cell receptor (beta chain) appears in the sequencing data of a study of blood T cell repertoires in COVID-19. Study information: PBMCs, B-cell-depleted T cells, or T cells were the source of the cDNA or gDNA that made up the material.

TCRdb's table, derived via immunoSEQ multiplex PCR, lists solely in-frame clones and lacks some. Counted here are approximately 25,000 clones, 86% occurring once; the ten biggest clones make up around 17%. The ends were cut back, 6 bases at V and 4 bases at J, with 12 bases in the middle. From germline, CDR1 is SQVTM and CDR2 ANQGSEA. This CDR3 has 12 amino acids. The chain joins TRBV29-1 to TRBJ1-1; a weak D match, TRBD1 (5 bases). The sequence was obtained from a human donor with acute or convalescent COVID-19. The donor label of this sample is uncertain. The sample was peripheral blood. The chain's CDR3 is CSVQGLSTEAFF. The CDR3, as DNA: TGCAGCGTGCAGGGTCTGAGCACTGAAGCTTTCTTT.